This T cell receptor (beta chain) was documented in a study of blood T cell repertoires in COVID-19. Study summary: Samples taken during acute and convalescent COVID-19 were collected in the United States, Italy and Spain.

Here immunoSEQ multiplex PCR was the method, and the copy in TCRdb shows in-frame clones only, minus some. The table lists under 450,000 clones, about nine tenths of them singletons. The CDR3 has 14 amino acids. Trimming removed 7 bases at V and 0 bases at J, with 12 bases between. Germline values: CDR1 SQVTM, CDR2 ANQGSEA. The sample was peripheral blood. This chain connects TRBV29-1 to TRBJ1-4; perhaps TRBD1 as D (5 bases). This clonotype was obtained from a woman in her forties or fifties with COVID-19, enrolled during active disease. The CDR3 DNA reads TGCAGCGCCCGGGGGGGGTCAACTAATGAAAAACTGTTTTTT. Encoded protein: CSARGGSTNEKLFF. The variable domain in full, with the rest retrieved from reference TRBV29-1 and TRBJ1-4, is SAVISQKPSRDICQRGTSLTIQCQVDSQVTMMFWYRQQPGQSLTLIATANQGSEATYESGFVIDKFPISRPNLTFSTLTVSNMSPEDSSIYLCSARGGSTNEKLFFGSGTQLSVL.